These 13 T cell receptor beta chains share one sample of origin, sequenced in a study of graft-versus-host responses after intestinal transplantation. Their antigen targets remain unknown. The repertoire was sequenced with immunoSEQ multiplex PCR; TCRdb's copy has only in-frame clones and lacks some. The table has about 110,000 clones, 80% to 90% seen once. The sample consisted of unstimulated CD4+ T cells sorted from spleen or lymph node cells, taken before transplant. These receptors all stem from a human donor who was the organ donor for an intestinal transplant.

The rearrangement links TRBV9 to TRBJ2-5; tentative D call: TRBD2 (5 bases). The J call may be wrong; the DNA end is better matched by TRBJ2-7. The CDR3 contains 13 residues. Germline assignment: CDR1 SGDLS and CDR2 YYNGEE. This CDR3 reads CASSVRAGYEQYF. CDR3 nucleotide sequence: TGTGCCAGCAGCGTGAGGGCAGGCTACGAGCAGTACTTC.

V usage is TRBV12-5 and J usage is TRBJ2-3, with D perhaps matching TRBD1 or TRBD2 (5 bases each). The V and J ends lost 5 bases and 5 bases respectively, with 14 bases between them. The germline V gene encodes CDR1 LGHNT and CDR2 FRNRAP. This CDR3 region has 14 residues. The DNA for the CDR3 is TGTGCTAGTGGTGAGGGACCCCTTCAAGATACGCAGTATTTT. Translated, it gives CASGEGPLQDTQYF.

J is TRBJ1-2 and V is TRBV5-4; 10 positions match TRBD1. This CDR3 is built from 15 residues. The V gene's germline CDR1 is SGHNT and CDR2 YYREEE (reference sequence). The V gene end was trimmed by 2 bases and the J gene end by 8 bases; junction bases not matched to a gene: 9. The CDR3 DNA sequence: TGTGCCAGCAGCTTCGACAGGGGGCCGGCCGGGGGCTACACCTTC. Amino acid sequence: CASSFDRGPAGGYTF.

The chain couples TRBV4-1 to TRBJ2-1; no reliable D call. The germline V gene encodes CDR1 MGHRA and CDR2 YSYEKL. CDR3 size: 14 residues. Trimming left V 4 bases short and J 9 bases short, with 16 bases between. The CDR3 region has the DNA TGCGCCAGCAGCCGGAAGGTTGGAGTACGTGAGCAGTTCTTC. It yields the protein CASSRKVGVREQFF.

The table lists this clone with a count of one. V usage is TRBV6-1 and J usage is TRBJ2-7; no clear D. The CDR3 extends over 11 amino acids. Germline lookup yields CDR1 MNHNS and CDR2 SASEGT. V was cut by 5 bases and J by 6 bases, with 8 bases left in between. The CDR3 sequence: CASSSYLEQYF. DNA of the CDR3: TGTGCCAGCAGTTCCTACCTCGAGCAGTACTTC.

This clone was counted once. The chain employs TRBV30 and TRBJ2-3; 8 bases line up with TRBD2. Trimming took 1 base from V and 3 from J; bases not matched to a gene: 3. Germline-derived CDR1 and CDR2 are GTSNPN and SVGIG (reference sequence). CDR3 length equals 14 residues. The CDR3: CAWSGLAITDTQYF. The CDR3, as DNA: TGTGCCTGGAGTGGACTAGCGATTACAGATACGCAGTATTTT.

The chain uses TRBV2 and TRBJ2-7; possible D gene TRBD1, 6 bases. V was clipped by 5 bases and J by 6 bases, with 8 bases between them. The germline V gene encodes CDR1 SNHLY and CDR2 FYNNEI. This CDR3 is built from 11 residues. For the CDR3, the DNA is TGTGCCAGCAGTTACAGGGTCGAGCAGTACTTC. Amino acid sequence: CASSYRVEQYF.

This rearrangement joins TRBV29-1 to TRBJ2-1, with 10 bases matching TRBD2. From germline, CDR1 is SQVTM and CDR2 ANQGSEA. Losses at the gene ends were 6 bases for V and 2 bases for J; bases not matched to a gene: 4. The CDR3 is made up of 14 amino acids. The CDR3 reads CSVSGRATYNEQFF. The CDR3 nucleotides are TGCAGCGTAAGCGGGAGGGCCACCTACAATGAGCAGTTCTTC.

CDR3 residues: CASRNTDRGRNTIYF. The DNA of the CDR3 is TGTGCCAGCAGAAACACGGACAGGGGAAGAAACACCATATATTTT. The chain couples TRBV28 to TRBJ1-3; 9 bases line up with TRBD1. V lost 6 bases, J lost 5 bases, and 8 bases stayed unmatched. Germline CDR1 is MDHEN and CDR2 is SYDVKM. This CDR3 contains 15 residues.

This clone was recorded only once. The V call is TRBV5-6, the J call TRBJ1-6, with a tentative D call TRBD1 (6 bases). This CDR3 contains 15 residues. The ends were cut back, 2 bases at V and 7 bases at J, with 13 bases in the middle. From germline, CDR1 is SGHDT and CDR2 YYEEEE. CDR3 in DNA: TGTGCCAGCAGCTTTTACGGACAGTCCAATTCACCCCTCCACTTT. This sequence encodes CASSFYGQSNSPLHF.

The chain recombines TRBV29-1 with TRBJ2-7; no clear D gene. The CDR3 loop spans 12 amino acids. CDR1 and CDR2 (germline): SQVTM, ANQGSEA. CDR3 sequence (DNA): TGCAGTGGGTATGCGCTCTCCTACGAGCAGTACTTC. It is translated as CSGYALSYEQYF.

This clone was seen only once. The CDR3 here is CASSFWGGDTDTQYF. CDR3 sequence (DNA): TGTGCCAGCAGTTTTTGGGGGGGAGACACAGATACGCAGTATTTT. The V and J genes are TRBV6-5 and TRBJ2-3; 7 bases line up with TRBD2. V gave up 4 bases and J gave up 2 bases; unmatched junction bases: 6. The CDR3 sequence is 15 residues long. Per the germline V gene, CDR1 is MNHEY and CDR2 is SVGAGI.

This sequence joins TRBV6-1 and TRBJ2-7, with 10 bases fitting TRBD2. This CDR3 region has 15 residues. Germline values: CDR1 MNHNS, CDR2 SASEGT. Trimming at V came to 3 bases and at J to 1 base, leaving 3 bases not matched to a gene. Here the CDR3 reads CASSDSGRTSYEQYF. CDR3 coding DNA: TGTGCCAGCAGTGATAGCGGGAGGACTTCCTACGAGCAGTACTTC.